This TCR beta chain was captured in a study of blood T cell repertoires in COVID-19. The CDR3 has 14 residues. The V segment lost 9 bases and the J segment 4 bases; nucleotides outside the gene matches: 7. Germline V gives CDR1 ENHRY, CDR2 SYGVKD. Authors' processing steps: Reference gene primer amplification gave nucleated cell count estimates. Produced via immunoSEQ multiplex PCR; TCRdb's table is partial and in-frame only. V and J calls and clone size come straight from that table; D and trimming were deduced from the DNA. The data show approximately 450,000 clones, roughly nine tenths seen once. The receptor comes from a man younger than 45 who had recovered from COVID-19. The specimen sequenced was PBMCs or T cells enriched from blood (not recorded which). The V and J genes are TRBV10-3 and TRBJ2-2, with TRBD2 identical over 8 bases. CDR3 sequence reads: CAMRAGELTGELFF. DNA for the CDR3: TGTGCCATGCGAGCGGGAGAGCTCACCGGGGAGCTGTTTTTT.